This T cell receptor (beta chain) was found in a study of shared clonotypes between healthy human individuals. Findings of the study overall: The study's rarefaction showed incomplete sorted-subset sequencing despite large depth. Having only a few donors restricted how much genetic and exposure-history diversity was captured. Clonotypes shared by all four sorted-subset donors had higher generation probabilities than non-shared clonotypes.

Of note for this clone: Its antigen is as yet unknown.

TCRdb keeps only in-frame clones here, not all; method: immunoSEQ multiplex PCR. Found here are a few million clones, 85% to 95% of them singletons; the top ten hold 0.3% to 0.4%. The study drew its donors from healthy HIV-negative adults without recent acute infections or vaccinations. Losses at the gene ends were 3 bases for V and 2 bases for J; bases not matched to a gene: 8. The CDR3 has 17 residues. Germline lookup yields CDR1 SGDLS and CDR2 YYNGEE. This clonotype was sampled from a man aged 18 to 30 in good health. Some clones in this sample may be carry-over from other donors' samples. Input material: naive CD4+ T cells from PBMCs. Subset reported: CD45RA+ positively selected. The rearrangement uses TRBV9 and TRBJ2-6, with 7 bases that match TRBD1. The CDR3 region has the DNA TGTGCCAGCAGCGCAAGACCCCAGGGGGCTGGGGCCAACGTCCTGACTTTC. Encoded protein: CASSARPQGAGANVLTF.